One T cell receptor (beta chain) is described in this entry. Its target is not known. Treatment specified: roughly 18 received Ad26.COV2.S at low or high dose, single or two shots; about 5 received placebo; per-sample allocation not given. The samples were gathered on day 63 after the first injection of vaccine or placebo. Cohort 1b enrolled adults aged 18-55 years in Boston. The CDR3 runs to 14 residues. Germline V gives CDR1 SGHTA, CDR2 FQGTGA. J gave up 4 bases and V 5 bases, and 6 bases lay outside the gene matches. This entry belongs to a study of Ad26.COV2.S vaccination and SARS-CoV-2 variants. Turning to the study itself: The trial was COV1001 and the donor's arm was Ad26.COV2.S. General study results and limits: Vaccinees and placebo recipients showed similar non-spike TCR breadth.

Profiling relied on immunoSEQ multiplex PCR, and the TCRdb table lists in-frame clones only, not all of them. The table records a few hundred thousand clones, about 83% of them present only once. The clonotype comes from a person aged 18-65 years who received the Ad26.COV2.S COVID-19 vaccine or a placebo. The input for sequencing was peripheral blood, taken in a trial of Ad26.COV2.S vaccine versus placebo. The gene calls are TRBV7-3 and TRBJ2-7, with TRBD1 matching 9 bases. In nucleotides, the CDR3 is TGTGCCAGCAGCCAGGGACAGGGCCCTTACGAGCAGTACTTC. Translation gives CASSQGQGPYEQYF.